This T cell receptor beta chain was sequenced in a study of beta chain features in type 1 diabetes. Study results and caveats: Within each of all four CD4+ subsets, Type 1 diabetes patients had TCRB CDR3s that were moderately but significantly shorter.

The sequenced template was cDNA made from the entire isolated RNA. Profiling relied on immunoSEQ multiplex PCR, and the TCRdb table lists in-frame clones only, not all of them. The table lists about 160,000 clones, roughly 60% of them singletons. Each sorted population was over 98% pure. As for this clone: Its antigen is unidentified.

Sequencing used naive CD4+ T cells from blood. This TCR was recovered from a young man with type 1 diabetes.

CDR3 bases: TGTGCCAGCAGCTACAAGCGGGGGGCCACAGATACGCAGTATTTT. This encodes CASSYKRGATDTQYF. The gene calls are TRBV7-2 and TRBJ2-3; 9 bases map to TRBD2. The CDR3 covers 15 residues. The germline V gene has CDR1 SGHTA and CDR2 FQGNSA. With V trimmed by 4 bases and J by 2 bases, 4 bases remained unmatched.